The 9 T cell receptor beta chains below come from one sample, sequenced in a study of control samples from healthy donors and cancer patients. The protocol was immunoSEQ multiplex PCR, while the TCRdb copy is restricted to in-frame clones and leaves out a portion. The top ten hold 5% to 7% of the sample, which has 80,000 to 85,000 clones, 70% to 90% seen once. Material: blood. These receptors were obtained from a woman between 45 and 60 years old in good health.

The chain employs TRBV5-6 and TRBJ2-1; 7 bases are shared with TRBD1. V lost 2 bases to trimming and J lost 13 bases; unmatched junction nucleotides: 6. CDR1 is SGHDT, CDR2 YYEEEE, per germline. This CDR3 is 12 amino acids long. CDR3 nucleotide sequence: TGTGCCAGCAGCTTACAGGGGAGTGGACAGTTCTTC. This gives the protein CASSLQGSGQFF.

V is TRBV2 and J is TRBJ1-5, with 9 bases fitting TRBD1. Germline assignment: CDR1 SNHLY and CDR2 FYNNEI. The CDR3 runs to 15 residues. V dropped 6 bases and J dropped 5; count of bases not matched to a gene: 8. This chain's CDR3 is CASSDTGTGYQPQHF. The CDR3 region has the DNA TGTGCCAGCAGCGACACCGGGACAGGGTATCAGCCCCAGCATTTT. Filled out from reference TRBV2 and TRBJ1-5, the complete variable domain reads EPEVTQTPSHQVTQMGQEVILRCVPISNHLYFYWYRQILGQKVEFLVSFYNNEISEKSEIFDDQFSVERPDGSNFTLKIRSTKLEDSAMYFCASSDTGTGYQPQHFGDGTRLSIL.

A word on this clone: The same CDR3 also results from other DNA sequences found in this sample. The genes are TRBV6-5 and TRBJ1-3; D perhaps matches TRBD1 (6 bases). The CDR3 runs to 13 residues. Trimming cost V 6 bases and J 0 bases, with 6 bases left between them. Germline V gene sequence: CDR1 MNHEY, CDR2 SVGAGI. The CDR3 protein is CASSRGSGNTIYF. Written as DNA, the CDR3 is TGTGCCAGCAGCAGGGGCTCTGGAAACACCATATATTTT.

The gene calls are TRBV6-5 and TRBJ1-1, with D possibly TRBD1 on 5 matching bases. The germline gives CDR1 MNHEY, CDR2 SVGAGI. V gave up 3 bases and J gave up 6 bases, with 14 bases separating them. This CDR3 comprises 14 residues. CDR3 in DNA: TGTGCCAGCAGTTATGGCGTGGGGGTTTCTGAAGCTTTCTTT. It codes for CASSYGVGVSEAFF.

CDR3 protein: CASGLEGGTEAFF. CDR3 coding DNA: TGTGCCAGCGGTCTTGAAGGGGGTACTGAAGCTTTCTTT. This chain connects TRBV2 to TRBJ1-1, with a weak D call TRBD1 (6 bases). Germline lookup yields CDR1 SNHLY and CDR2 FYNNEI. V lost 8 bases, J lost 5 bases, and 15 bases lay in between. This CDR3 has 13 amino acids.

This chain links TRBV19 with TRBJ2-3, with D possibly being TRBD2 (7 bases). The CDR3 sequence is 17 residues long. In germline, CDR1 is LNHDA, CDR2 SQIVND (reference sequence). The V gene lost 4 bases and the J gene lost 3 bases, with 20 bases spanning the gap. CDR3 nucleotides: TGTGCCAGTAGTACCCACGCCCGCGGGGGCTTAACAGATACGCAGTATTTT. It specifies CASSTHARGGLTDTQYF. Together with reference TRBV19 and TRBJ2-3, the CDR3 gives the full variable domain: DGGITQSPKYLFRKEGQNVTLSCEQNLNHDAMYWYRQDPGQGLRLIYYSQIVNDFQKGDIAEGYSVSREKKESFPLTVTSAQKNPTAFYLCASSTHARGGLTDTQYFGPGTRLTVL.

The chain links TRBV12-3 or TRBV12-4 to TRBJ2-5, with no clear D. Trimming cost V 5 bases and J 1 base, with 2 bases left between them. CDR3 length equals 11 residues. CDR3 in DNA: TGTGCCAGCAGTCTCCAAGAGACCCAGTACTTC. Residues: CASSLQETQYF.

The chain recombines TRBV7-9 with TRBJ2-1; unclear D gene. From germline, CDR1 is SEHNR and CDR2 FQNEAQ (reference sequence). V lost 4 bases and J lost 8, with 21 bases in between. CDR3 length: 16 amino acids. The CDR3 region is CASSYTRHSSHYEQFF. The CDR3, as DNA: TGTGCCAGCAGCTATACCCGACATTCCAGCCACTATGAGCAGTTCTTC.

CDR3 sequence: CASSLVGTVFF. The DNA for the CDR3 is TGTGCCAGCAGCTTAGTTGGGACGGTGTTTTTT. The chain recombines TRBV7-2 with TRBJ2-2, with D perhaps being TRBD1 or TRBD2 (5 bases each). Deletions cut 1 base from V and 15 bases from J, with 9 bases between. The germline V gene encodes CDR1 SGHTA and CDR2 FQGNSA. The CDR3 has 11 residues.